A selection of T cell receptor beta chains follows, all from one sample in a study of T cell changes during pregnancy in multiple sclerosis. Sequencing was performed with immunoSEQ multiplex PCR; in TCRdb, only in-frame clones are kept and a portion is missing. Of approximately 61,000 clones listed, around 90% are singletons. Sample: peripheral blood, taken in the first trimester of pregnancy. These receptors came from a female donor with multiple sclerosis, enrolled in a pregnancy study. CDR3s include the opening cysteine and the closing phenylalanine or tryptophan. The D gene is left open where the match is weak. Rows give clone size only sometimes, using once, few, many, or a class for an expanded clone.

J gene,D gene,clone size,V gene,CDR3 protein,CDR3 DNA
TRBJ2-7,.,medium-sized,TRBV11-2,CASSLQGFFYEQYF,TGTGCCAGCAGCTTACAGGGATTTTTCTACGAGCAGTACTTC
TRBJ1-1,.,once,TRBV5-1,CASSLGTEAFF,TGCGCCAGCAGCCTCGGGACAGAAGCTTTCTTT
TRBJ2-1,TRBD2,once,TRBV11-3,CASSPGTSGVGTYNEQFF,TGTGCCAGCAGCCCCGGGACTAGCGGGGTGGGCACTTACAATGAGCAGTTCTTC
TRBJ2-1,.,.,TRBV7-3,CASSLTRAGRPYNEQFF,TGTGCCAGCAGCTTAACGCGAGCGGGCCGGCCTTACAATGAGCAGTTCTTC
TRBJ2-7,.,.,TRBV29-1,CSAGGAGAGIDEQYF,TGCAGCGCTGGAGGTGCGGGGGCAGGTATCGACGAGCAGTACTTC
TRBJ2-1,TRBD2,once,TRBV11-2,CASSFLGLANMGDEQFF,TGTGCCAGCAGCTTTTTGGGACTAGCGAACATGGGGGATGAGCAGTTCTTC
TRBJ1-5,.,.,TRBV7-2,CASSLAGGGLDQPQHF,TGTGCCAGCAGCTTAGCTGGCGGGGGTCTGGATCAGCCCCAGCATTTT
TRBJ1-2,.,.,TRBV29-1,CSVGSGPYGYTF,TGCAGCGTCGGATCGGGTCCCTACGGCTACACCTTC
TRBJ1-3,TRBD1,.,TRBV5-4,CASSLVGGNPGNTIYF,TGTGCCAGCAGCTTAGTAGGGGGCAATCCCGGAAACACCATATATTTT
TRBJ1-5,TRBD1,.,TRBV28,CASSSPATGVQPQHF,TGTGCCAGCAGTTCCCCCGCGACAGGGGTCCAGCCCCAGCATTTT
TRBJ1-1,.,.,TRBV18,CAGSPRGGWTEAFF,TGTGCCGGCTCACCTCGGGGGGGCTGGACTGAAGCTTTCTTT
TRBJ2-7,.,.,TRBV6-1,CASSETREPAYEQYF,TGTGCCAGCAGTGAAACCCGGGAGCCGGCCTACGAGCAGTACTTC
TRBJ2-7,TRBD1,.,TRBV10-3,CAISEPQGTAGHEQYF,TGTGCCATCAGTGAGCCACAGGGGACCGCGGGCCACGAGCAGTACTTC
TRBJ2-2,TRBD2,.,TRBV15,CATSLRTSGTKGLFF,TGTGCCACCAGTCTCCGGACTAGCGGGACTAAGGGGCTGTTTTTT
TRBJ1-5,.,once,TRBV2,CASIPSENRVGRNQPQHF,TGTGCCAGCATCCCTTCTGAGAACAGGGTGGGCCGCAATCAGCCCCAGCATTTT
TRBJ2-3,.,.,TRBV28,CASRGKLVTGTDTQYF,TGTGCCAGCAGGGGAAAATTGGTGACGGGGACAGATACGCAGTATTTT
TRBJ2-7,.,.,TRBV16,CASSQSRVGNEQYF,TGTGCCAGCAGCCAATCCAGGGTTGGTAACGAGCAGTACTTC
TRBJ2-2,TRBD2,.,TRBV6-4,CASSEGGRVNTGELFF,TGTGCCAGCAGTGAGGGCGGGAGGGTTAACACCGGGGAGCTGTTTTTT
TRBJ1-2,.,.,TRBV5-4,CASSLDAGESGPGYTF,TGTGCCAGCAGCTTGGACGCGGGGGAATCGGGGCCTGGCTACACCTTC
TRBJ2-5,TRBD2,.,TRBV7-3,CASSGGGVETQYF,TGTGCCAGCAGCGGTGGGGGGGTAGAGACCCAGTACTTC
TRBJ1-1,.,.,TRBV5-1,CASSSGSQDPAFF,TGCGCCAGCAGCTCCGGGTCACAGGATCCGGCTTTCTTT
TRBJ2-3,.,.,TRBV7-7,CASSRDTSTDTQYF,TGTGCTAGCAGCCGGGATACTAGCACAGATACGCAGTATTTT
TRBJ2-5,.,.,TRBV28,CASSYQGETQYF,TGTGCCAGCAGTTACCAGGGAGAGACCCAGTACTTC
TRBJ1-1,.,few,TRBV30,CAWTVGRDTEAFF,TGTGCCTGGACCGTGGGGAGGGACACTGAAGCTTTCTTT
TRBJ2-3,TRBD2,.,TRBV5-1,CASSSGLAPIDTQYF,TGCGCCAGCAGCTCCGGACTAGCCCCCATAGATACGCAGTATTTT